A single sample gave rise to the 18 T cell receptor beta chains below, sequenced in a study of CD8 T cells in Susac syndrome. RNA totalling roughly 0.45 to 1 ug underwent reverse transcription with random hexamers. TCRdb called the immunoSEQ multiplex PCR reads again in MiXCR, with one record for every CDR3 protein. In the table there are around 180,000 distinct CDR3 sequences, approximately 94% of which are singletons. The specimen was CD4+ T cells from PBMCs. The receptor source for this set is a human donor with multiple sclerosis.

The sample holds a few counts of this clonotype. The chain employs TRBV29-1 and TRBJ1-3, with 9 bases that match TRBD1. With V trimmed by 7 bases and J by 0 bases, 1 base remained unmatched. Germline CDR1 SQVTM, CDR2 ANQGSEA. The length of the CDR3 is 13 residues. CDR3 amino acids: CSGTGDSGNTIYF. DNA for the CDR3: TGCAGCGGGACAGGGGACTCTGGAAACACCATATATTTT.

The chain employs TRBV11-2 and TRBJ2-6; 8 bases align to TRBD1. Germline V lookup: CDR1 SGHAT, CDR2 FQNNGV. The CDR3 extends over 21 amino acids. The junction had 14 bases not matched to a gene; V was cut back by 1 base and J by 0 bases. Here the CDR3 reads CASSLGPYRGQASSGANVLTF. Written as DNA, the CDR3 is TGTGCCAGCAGCTTAGGTCCATATCGGGGACAGGCCAGCTCTGGGGCCAACGTCCTGACTTTC.

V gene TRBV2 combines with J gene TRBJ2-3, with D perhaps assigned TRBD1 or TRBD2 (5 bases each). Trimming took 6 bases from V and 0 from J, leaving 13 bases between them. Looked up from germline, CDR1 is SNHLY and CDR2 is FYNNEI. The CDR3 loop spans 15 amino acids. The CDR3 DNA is TGTGCCAGCAGATTAGAGGGGCTGAGCACAGATACGCAGTATTTT. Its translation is CASRLEGLSTDTQYF.

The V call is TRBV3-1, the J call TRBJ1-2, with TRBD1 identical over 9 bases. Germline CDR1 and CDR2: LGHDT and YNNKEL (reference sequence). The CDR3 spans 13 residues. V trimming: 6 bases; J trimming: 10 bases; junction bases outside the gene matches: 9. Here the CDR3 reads CASSRTGGFAYTF. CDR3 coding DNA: TGTGCCAGCAGTCGTACAGGGGGCTTTGCCTACACCTTC.

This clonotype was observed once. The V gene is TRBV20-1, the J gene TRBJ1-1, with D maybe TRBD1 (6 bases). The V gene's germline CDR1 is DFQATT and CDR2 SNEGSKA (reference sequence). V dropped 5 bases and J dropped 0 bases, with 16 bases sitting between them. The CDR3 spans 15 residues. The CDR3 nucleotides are TGCAGTGCTCCATTACCGGGACACTTGAACACTGAAGCTTTCTTT. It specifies CSAPLPGHLNTEAFF.

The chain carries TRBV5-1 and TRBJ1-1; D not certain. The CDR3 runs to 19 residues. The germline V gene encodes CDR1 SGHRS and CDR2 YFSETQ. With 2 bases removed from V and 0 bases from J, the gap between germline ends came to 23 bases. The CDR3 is CASSLTRTRSNHMNTEAFF. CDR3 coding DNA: TGCGCCAGCAGCTTAACTCGGACCCGGTCGAACCACATGAACACTGAAGCTTTCTTT.

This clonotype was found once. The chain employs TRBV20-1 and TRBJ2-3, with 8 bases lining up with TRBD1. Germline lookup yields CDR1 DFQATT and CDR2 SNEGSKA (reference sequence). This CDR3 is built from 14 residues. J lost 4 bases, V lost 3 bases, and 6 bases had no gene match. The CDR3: CSARFQGAADTQYF. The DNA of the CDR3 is TGCAGTGCTAGGTTTCAGGGGGCGGCAGATACGCAGTATTTT.

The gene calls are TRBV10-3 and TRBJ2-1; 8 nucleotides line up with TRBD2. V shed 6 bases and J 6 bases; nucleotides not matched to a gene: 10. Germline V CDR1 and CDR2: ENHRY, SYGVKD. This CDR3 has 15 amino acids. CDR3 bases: TGTGCCATCAGGGTGGGGCTAGCGGGCCCCAATGAGCAGTTCTTC. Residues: CAIRVGLAGPNEQFF.

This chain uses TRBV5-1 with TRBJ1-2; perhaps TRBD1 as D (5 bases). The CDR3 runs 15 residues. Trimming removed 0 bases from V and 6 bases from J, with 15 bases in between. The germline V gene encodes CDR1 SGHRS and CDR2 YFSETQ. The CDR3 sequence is CASSLGQTRGDGYTF. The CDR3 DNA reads TGCGCCAGCAGCTTGGGACAGACCCGAGGAGATGGCTACACCTTC.

The CDR3: CASSQTGTHEQYF. The CDR3 DNA reads TGTGCCAGCAGTCAGACAGGGACCCACGAGCAGTACTTC. The rearrangement joins TRBV6-2 or TRBV6-3 to TRBJ2-7; 7 positions agree with TRBD1. V dropped 5 bases and J dropped 5; count of bases not matched to a gene: 6. In germline, CDR1 is MNHEY, CDR2 SVGEGT. CDR3 length: 13 residues.

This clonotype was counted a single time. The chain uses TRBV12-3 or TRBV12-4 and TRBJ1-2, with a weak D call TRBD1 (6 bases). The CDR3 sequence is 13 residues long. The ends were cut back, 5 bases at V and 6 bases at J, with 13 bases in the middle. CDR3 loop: CASSGGAGDGYTF. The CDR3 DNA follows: TGTGCCAGCAGTGGGGGGGCAGGGGATGGCTACACCTTC.

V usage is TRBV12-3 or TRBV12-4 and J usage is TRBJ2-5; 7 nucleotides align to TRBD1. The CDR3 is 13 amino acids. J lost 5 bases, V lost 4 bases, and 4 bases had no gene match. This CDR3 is CASSSGQYETQYF. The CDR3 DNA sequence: TGTGCCAGCAGTTCGGGACAGTACGAGACCCAGTACTTC.

The CDR3 is CASSQDPLNQPQHF. The CDR3 DNA reads as TGCGCCAGCAGCCAAGATCCCTTAAATCAGCCCCAGCATTTT. The V gene is TRBV4-1, the J gene TRBJ1-5; unclear D gene. V was trimmed by 0 bases and J by 4 bases, leaving 7 bases between them. The germline V gene encodes CDR1 MGHRA and CDR2 YSYEKL. The CDR3 is 14 amino acids.

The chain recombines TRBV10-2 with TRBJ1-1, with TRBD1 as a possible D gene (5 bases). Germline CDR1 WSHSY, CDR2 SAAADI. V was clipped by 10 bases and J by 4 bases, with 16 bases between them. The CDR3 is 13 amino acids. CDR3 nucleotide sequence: TGCGCCACCACGTGGGCGGGGGGCACTGAAGCTTTCTTT. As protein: CATTWAGGTEAFF.

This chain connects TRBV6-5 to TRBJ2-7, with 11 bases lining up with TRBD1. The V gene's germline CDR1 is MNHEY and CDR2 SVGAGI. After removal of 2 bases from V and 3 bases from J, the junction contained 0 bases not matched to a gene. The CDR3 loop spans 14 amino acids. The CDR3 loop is CASSYGTGGYEQYF. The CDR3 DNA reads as TGTGCCAGCAGTTACGGGACAGGGGGCTACGAGCAGTACTTC.

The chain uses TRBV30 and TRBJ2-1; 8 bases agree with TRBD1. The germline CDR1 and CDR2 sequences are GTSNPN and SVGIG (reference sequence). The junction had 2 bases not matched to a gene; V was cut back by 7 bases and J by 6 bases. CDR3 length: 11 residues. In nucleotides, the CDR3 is TGTGCCTCAGGGGGCCTCAATGAGCAGTTCTTC. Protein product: CASGGLNEQFF.

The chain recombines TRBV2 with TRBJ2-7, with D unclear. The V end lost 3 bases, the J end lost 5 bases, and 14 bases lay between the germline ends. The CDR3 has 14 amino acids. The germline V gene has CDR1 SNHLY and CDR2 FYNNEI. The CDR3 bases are TGTGCCAGCAGTGAGGCTCGGCAGATCCACGAGCAGTACTTC. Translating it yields CASSEARQIHEQYF.

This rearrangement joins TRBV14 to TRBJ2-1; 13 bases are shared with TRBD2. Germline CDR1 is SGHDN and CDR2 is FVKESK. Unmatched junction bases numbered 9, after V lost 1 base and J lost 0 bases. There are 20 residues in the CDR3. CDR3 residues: CASSQVGRRTSGSSYNEQFF. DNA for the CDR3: TGTGCCAGCAGCCAAGTGGGTAGGCGGACTAGCGGGAGCTCCTACAATGAGCAGTTCTTC. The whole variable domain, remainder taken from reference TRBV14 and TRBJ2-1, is EAGVTQFPSHSVIEKGQTVTLRCDPISGHDNLYWYRRVMGKEIKFLLHFVKESKQDESGMPNNRFLAERTGGTYSTLKVQPAELEDSGVYFCASSQVGRRTSGSSYNEQFFGPGTRLTVL.